This passage covers 10 T cell receptor beta chains from one sample sequenced in a study of shared clonotypes between healthy human individuals. The protocol was immunoSEQ multiplex PCR, while the TCRdb copy is restricted to in-frame clones and leaves out a portion. The sample contains under 600,000 clones, almost 97% of which appear only once. The material sequenced was naive CD4+ T cells sorted from blood. Specified subset: CD45RA+ positively selected. All receptors come from a woman between 25 and 40 years old in good health.

The gene calls are TRBV7-2 and TRBJ2-1; 10 nucleotides match TRBD2. After removal of 0 bases from V and 9 bases from J, the junction contained 2 bases not matched to a gene. The germline V gene has CDR1 SGHTA and CDR2 FQGNSA. The CDR3 spans 14 residues. This chain's CDR3 is CASSLALAGVEQFF. CDR3 nucleotides: TGTGCCAGCAGCTTAGCGCTAGCGGGAGTTGAGCAGTTCTTC.

The chain employs TRBV28 and TRBJ1-1; the match to TRBD1 covers 8 bases. The junction had 7 bases not matched to a gene; V was cut back by 2 bases and J by 11 bases. The CDR3 spans 13 residues. Germline CDR1 is MDHEN and CDR2 is SYDVKM. The CDR3 DNA reads as TGTGCCAGCAGTTTACTGGACAGGGTAAGGGCTTTCTTT. Its protein is CASSLLDRVRAFF.

The gene calls are TRBV18 and TRBJ1-5, with D maybe TRBD1 (5 bases). V gave up 2 bases and J gave up 9 bases, with 20 bases separating them. The CDR3 runs to 16 residues. CDR1 and CDR2 from the germline V gene are KGHSH and LQKENI. CDR3 region: CASSPYLDPGTWPQHF. The CDR3 bases are TGTGCCAGCTCACCATATTTAGACCCCGGGACGTGGCCCCAGCATTTT.

The chain combines TRBV6-5 with TRBJ2-7, with D tentatively TRBD1 or TRBD2 (5 bases each). The V and J ends lost 6 bases and 6 bases respectively, with 18 bases between them. Germline V gives CDR1 MNHEY, CDR2 SVGAGI. There are 14 residues in the CDR3. CDR3 nucleotide sequence: TGTGCCAGCAGCCCCCCACTAGACGGGACCGAGCAGTACTTC. Its protein product is CASSPPLDGTEQYF.

The rearrangement links TRBV5-1 to TRBJ2-1; 12 bases align to TRBD2. CDR3 length: 20 residues. The junction had 15 bases not matched to a gene; V was cut back by 4 bases and J by 1 base. The germline gives CDR1 SGHRS, CDR2 YFSETQ. CDR3 loop: CASSPTSKLAGGRSYNEQFF. CDR3 nucleotide sequence: TGCGCCAGCAGCCCCACATCGAAACTAGCGGGAGGAAGGTCCTACAATGAGCAGTTCTTC.

The rearrangement links TRBV27 to TRBJ2-1; no reliable D call. Germline assignment: CDR1 MNHEY and CDR2 SMNVEV (reference sequence). V was cut by 2 bases and J by 0 bases, with 8 bases left in between. This CDR3 is 15 amino acids long. The CDR3 region has the DNA TGTGCCAGCAGTTTAGGCGTCACCTCCTACAATGAGCAGTTCTTC. It codes for CASSLGVTSYNEQFF.

V usage is TRBV5-6 and J usage is TRBJ1-4, with unresolved D. The germline V gene encodes CDR1 SGHDT and CDR2 YYEEEE. V lost 1 base to trimming and J lost 3 bases, with 7 bases between them. This CDR3 has 14 residues. As DNA, the CDR3 is TGTGCCAGCAGCTTGACCCCGCCTAATGAAAAACTGTTTTTT. It translates to CASSLTPPNEKLFF. Full variable domain (outside the CDR3, taken from reference TRBV5-6 and TRBJ1-4): DAGVTQSPTHLIKTRGQQVTLRCSPKSGHDTVSWYQQALGQGPQFIFQYYEEEERQRGNFPDRFSGHQFPNYSSELNVNALLLGDSALYLCASSLTPPNEKLFFGSGTQLSVL.

V is TRBV5-4 and J is TRBJ2-7; 8 nucleotides agree with TRBD2. Trimming at V came to 4 bases and at J to 5 bases, leaving 8 bases not matched to a gene. The V gene's germline CDR1 is SGHNT and CDR2 YYREEE (reference sequence). The CDR3 consists of 14 residues. The CDR3 DNA follows: TGTGCCAGCAGCGGGGGACTAGTAAGCCACGAGCAGTACTTC. This translates into CASSGGLVSHEQYF.

The rearrangement links TRBV7-9 to TRBJ2-3; TRBD2 matches at 9 bases. Losses at the gene ends were 10 bases for V and 3 bases for J; bases not matched to a gene: 5. The CDR3 covers 13 residues. CDR1 and CDR2 (germline): SEHNR, FQNEAQ (reference sequence). CDR3 loop: CATIAGATDTQYF. The DNA of the CDR3 is TGTGCCACCATAGCGGGAGCTACAGATACGCAGTATTTT.

The rearrangement uses TRBV5-1 and TRBJ1-1; tentative D call: TRBD1 (6 bases). Per the germline V gene, CDR1 is SGHRS and CDR2 is YFSETQ. Deletions cut 0 bases from V and 1 base from J, with 13 bases between. This CDR3 contains 16 residues. In nucleotides, the CDR3 is TGCGCCAGCAGCTTGGTTTGGGGGCGGGAGAACACTGAAGCTTTCTTT. This sequence encodes CASSLVWGRENTEAFF.